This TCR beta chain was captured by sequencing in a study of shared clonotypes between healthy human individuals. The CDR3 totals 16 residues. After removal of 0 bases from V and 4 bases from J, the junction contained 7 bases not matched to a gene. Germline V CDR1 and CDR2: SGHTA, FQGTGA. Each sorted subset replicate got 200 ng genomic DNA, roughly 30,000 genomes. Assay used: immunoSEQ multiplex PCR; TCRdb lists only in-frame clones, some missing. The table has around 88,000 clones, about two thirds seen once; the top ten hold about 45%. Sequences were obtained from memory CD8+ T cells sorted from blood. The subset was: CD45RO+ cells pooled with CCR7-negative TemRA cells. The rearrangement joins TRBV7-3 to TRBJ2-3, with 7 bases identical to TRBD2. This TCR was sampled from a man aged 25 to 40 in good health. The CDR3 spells CASSLTMGGSPDTQYF. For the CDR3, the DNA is TGTGCCAGCAGCTTAACGATGGGAGGGTCCCCAGATACGCAGTATTTT.